This T cell receptor (beta chain) appears in the sequencing data of a study of identical twins. The germline V and J ends were trimmed by 7 bases and 7 bases, with 10 bases remaining between them. CDR3 length: 10 amino acids. CDR1 is SQVTM and CDR2 is ANQGSEA in the germline V gene. The table lists this clonotype with a few counts. In TCRdb, the 5' RACE reads were re-called with MiXCR into one record per CDR3 protein. The sample yields under 300,000 distinct CDR3 sequences, 11% to 15% seen once. This TCR was recovered from a woman younger than 35 in good health. The sample was memory (CD45RO+) T cells sorted from blood. V usage is TRBV29-1 and J usage is TRBJ1-1; perhaps TRBD1 as D (6 bases). Here the CDR3 reads CSGGTIEAFF. The CDR3 nucleotides are TGCAGCGGGGGGACAATTGAAGCTTTCTTT.